These T cell receptor beta chains were read from a single sample in a study of patients and donors after allogeneic stem cell transplantation. TCRdb re-called the RT-PCR reads through MiXCR, storing one row per CDR3 protein. The sample holds roughly 940,000 distinct CDR3 sequences; roughly 17% are singletons and the top ten take 6%. What was sequenced was blood, either unsorted or a sorted T cell fraction (not recorded which). These receptors all stem from a human donor who was either an allogeneic HSCT recipient or a stem cell or donor lymphocyte infusion donor (not recorded which). It is not recorded whose cells these are; they may come from a transplant donor. Each CDR3 is given without its conserved first and last residue.

V,J,CDR3
TRBV5-1,TRBJ2-2,ASSSGLRELF
TRBV29-1,TRBJ1-2,SVRDRFYGYT
TRBV6-5,TRBJ2-7,ASSSGQGWDEQY
TRBV28,TRBJ2-1,AIRDGNTYNEQF
TRBV9,TRBJ1-6,ASSAPGGSPLH
TRBV4-1,TRBJ2-2,ASSPPRLAKTNTGELF
TRBV20-1,TRBJ1-1,SARQGSRNTEAF
TRBV12-3/TRBV12-4,TRBJ1-1,ASSFDVLNGAF
TRBV11-2,TRBJ2-7,ASSSHVGGTYEQY
TRBV7-9,TRBJ1-6,ASSFLQGQSPLH
TRBV2,TRBJ2-5,ASGAHRQSQETQY
TRBV14,TRBJ2-7,ASSPLAGGQYEQY
TRBV12-3/TRBV12-4,TRBJ1-4,ASSWGQSGEKLF
TRBV5-4,TRBJ1-2,ASSLDNTGADYGYT
TRBV27,TRBJ2-3,ASSLRRVSSTDTQY
TRBV5-1,TRBJ2-2,ASSSRESGELF
TRBV20-1,TRBJ1-4,SAGGTGELYRTNEKLF
TRBV7-9,TRBJ2-3,ASSHGRLSTDTQY
TRBV29-1,TRBJ1-2,SVEAGQGGYGYT
TRBV11-2,TRBJ2-5,ASTYTGRAGETQY
TRBV4-3,TRBJ1-4,ASSQGQGASTNEKLF
TRBV5-1,TRBJ2-2,ASGLQGRELF
TRBV5-6,TRBJ2-3,ASSPIRRGTDTQY
TRBV4-3,TRBJ2-7,ASSQAGTAAYEQY
TRBV20-1,TRBJ1-6,SAVTGTNNSPLH
TRBV6-2/TRBV6-3,TRBJ2-7,ASSLPLVPYEQY
TRBV12-3/TRBV12-4,TRBJ2-1,ASSSMSRLGRSSYNEQF
TRBV27,TRBJ2-7,ASSPRGHSYEQY
TRBV4-2,TRBJ2-2,ASSQDHGSGSLDTGELF
TRBV6-2/TRBV6-3,TRBJ2-5,ASSGARPGLGETQY
TRBV10-3,TRBJ2-7,AISEVGQSIGEQY
TRBV4-1,TRBJ2-7,ASSRQGLPPYEQY
TRBV6-1,TRBJ1-4,ASSERGRGATNEKLF
TRBV12-3/TRBV12-4,TRBJ2-1,ASRDFNEQF
TRBV4-1,TRBJ2-1,ASSQDLVRVSYNEQF
TRBV29-1,TRBJ2-7,SVGIAGNGEQY
TRBV6-5,TRBJ1-3,ASSYSSPARATGNTIY
TRBV29-1,TRBJ1-4,SVEVRGGEKKLF
TRBV6-1,TRBJ2-2,ASSVQGSDTGELF
TRBV12-3/TRBV12-4,TRBJ2-7,ASSPGVLSSYEQY
TRBV6-2/TRBV6-3,TRBJ2-1,ASTAPAGPYNEQF
TRBV7-9,NA,ASSFHRTLNPDTQH
TRBV6-1,TRBJ2-2,ASSEAGGWTGELF
TRBV15,TRBJ2-6,ATSRVVKGSGANVLT
TRBV12-3/TRBV12-4,TRBJ1-5,ASRRKGNSGQPQH
TRBV11-1,TRBJ2-7,ASSLVGIWREAPEQY
TRBV4-2,TRBJ2-1,ASSQDRLAGGPSSYNEQF